This T cell receptor (beta chain) was obtained from a study of blood T cell repertoires in COVID-19. Original processing notes: Reference gene primer amplification in the assay estimated nucleated cell counts. Method: immunoSEQ multiplex PCR; TCRdb's copy keeps in-frame clones and lacks some. Clone size and V and J calls were adopted from that table, with D and trimming inferred from the DNA. The repertoire holds some 240,000 clones, approximately 84% seen once, with 3.3% in the top ten. Trimming cost V 6 bases and J 7 bases, with 12 bases left between them. Per germline, CDR1 SNHLY and CDR2 FYNNEI. The CDR3 totals 13 residues.

The rearrangement links TRBV2 to TRBJ1-4; no reliable D call. The specimen was PBMCs or T cells enriched from blood (not recorded which). The TCR sequence derives from a woman in her forties with acute COVID-19. As DNA, the CDR3 is TGTGCCAGCAGGACTGCGAGGGCTGAAAAACTGTTTTTT. Amino acids: CASRTARAEKLFF.